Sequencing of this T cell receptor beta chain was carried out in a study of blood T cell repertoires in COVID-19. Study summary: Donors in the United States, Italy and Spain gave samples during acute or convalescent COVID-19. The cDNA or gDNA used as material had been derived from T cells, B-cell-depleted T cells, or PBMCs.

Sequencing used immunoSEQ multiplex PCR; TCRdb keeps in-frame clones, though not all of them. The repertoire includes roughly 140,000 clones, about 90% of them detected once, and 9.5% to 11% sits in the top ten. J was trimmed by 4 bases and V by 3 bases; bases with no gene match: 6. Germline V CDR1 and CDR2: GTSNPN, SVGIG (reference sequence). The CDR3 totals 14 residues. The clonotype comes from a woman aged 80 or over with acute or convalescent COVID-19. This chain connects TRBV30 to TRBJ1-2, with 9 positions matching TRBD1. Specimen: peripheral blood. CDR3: CAWRSDRGLYGYTF. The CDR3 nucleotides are TGTGCCTGGAGGTCGGACAGGGGCCTCTATGGCTACACCTTC.